This T cell receptor beta chain is from a study of blood T cell repertoires in COVID-19. Study context: COVID-19 samples, acute and convalescent, were from the United States, Italy and Spain. PBMCs, B-cell-depleted T cells, or T cells provided the cDNA or gDNA that made up the material.

This clone was detected only a few times. The V gene lost 6 bases and the J gene lost 3 bases, with 11 bases spanning the gap. Germline V gives CDR1 SEHNR, CDR2 FQNEAQ (reference sequence). The CDR3 has 13 amino acids. Authors' analysis steps: Researchers report that nucleated cell counts were estimated from reference gene primer amplification. Produced via immunoSEQ multiplex PCR; TCRdb's table is partial and in-frame only. V and J calls and clone size are those listed in that table; D and trimming were worked out from the DNA. The sample contains 55,000 to 75,000 clones, approximately 86% of which appear only once.

This TCR came from a man aged 45-65 years with active COVID-19. The gene calls are TRBV7-9 and TRBJ1-2; D perhaps matches TRBD1 (6 bases). Input material: peripheral blood. The CDR3 nucleotides read TGTGCCAGCAGTCACAGGGTTTACTATGGCTACACCTTC. It specifies CASSHRVYYGYTF.